This TCR beta chain emerged from a study of regulatory T cells in long-lasting Graves disease. Whole-study context: It was over 5 years of antithyroid drugs, with positive TSH receptor antibodies, that meant persistent Graves' disease.

Noted time point: persistent/refractory GD, antithyroid drugs over 5 years with positive TRAb. The TCR library was made from RNA that had been extracted from PBMCs in TRIzol. The authors built TCR beta libraries using iRepertoire HTBI primers and Arm-PCR of CDR3 regions. In the original processing: Spanning all samples, the identified segments comprised some 62 TRBV and around 13 TRBJ. MiXCR, run by TCRdb on the multiplex PCR reads, gives a single entry per CDR3 protein. TCRdb's processing, not the authors', yielded these V and J calls. The sample shows about 470,000 distinct CDR3 sequences, around 20% of them seen only once. CDR1 is MRHNA, CDR2 SNTAGT, per germline. The CDR3 is 15 residues long. The ends were cut back, 5 bases at V and 3 bases at J, with 16 bases in the middle.

This chain connects TRBV6-4 to TRBJ1-2, with D possibly matching TRBD1 (5 bases). The sequence was obtained from a female donor with Graves disease. The sample in question was peripheral blood mononuclear cells (PBMCs), obtained when the disease was refractory, from a patient treated with antithyroid drugs. For the CDR3, the DNA is TGTGCCAGCAGTCCCGGAGCAGGGTATCACTATGGCTACACCTTC. Its translation: CASSPGAGYHYGYTF.